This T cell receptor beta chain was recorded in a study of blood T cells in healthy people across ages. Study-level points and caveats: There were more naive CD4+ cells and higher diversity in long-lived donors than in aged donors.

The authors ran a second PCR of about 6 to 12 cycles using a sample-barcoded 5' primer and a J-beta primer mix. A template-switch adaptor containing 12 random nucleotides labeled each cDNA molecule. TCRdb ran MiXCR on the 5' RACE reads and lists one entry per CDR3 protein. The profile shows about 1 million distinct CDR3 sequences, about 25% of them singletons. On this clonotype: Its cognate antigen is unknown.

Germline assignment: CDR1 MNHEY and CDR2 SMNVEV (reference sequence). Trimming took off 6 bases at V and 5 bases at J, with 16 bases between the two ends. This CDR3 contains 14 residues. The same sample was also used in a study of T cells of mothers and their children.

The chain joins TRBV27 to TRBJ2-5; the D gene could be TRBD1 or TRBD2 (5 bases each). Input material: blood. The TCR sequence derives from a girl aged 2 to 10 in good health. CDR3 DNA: TGTGCCAGCAGGGATAGGGGCGAGGGGGAGACCCAGTACTTC. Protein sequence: CASRDRGEGETQYF.